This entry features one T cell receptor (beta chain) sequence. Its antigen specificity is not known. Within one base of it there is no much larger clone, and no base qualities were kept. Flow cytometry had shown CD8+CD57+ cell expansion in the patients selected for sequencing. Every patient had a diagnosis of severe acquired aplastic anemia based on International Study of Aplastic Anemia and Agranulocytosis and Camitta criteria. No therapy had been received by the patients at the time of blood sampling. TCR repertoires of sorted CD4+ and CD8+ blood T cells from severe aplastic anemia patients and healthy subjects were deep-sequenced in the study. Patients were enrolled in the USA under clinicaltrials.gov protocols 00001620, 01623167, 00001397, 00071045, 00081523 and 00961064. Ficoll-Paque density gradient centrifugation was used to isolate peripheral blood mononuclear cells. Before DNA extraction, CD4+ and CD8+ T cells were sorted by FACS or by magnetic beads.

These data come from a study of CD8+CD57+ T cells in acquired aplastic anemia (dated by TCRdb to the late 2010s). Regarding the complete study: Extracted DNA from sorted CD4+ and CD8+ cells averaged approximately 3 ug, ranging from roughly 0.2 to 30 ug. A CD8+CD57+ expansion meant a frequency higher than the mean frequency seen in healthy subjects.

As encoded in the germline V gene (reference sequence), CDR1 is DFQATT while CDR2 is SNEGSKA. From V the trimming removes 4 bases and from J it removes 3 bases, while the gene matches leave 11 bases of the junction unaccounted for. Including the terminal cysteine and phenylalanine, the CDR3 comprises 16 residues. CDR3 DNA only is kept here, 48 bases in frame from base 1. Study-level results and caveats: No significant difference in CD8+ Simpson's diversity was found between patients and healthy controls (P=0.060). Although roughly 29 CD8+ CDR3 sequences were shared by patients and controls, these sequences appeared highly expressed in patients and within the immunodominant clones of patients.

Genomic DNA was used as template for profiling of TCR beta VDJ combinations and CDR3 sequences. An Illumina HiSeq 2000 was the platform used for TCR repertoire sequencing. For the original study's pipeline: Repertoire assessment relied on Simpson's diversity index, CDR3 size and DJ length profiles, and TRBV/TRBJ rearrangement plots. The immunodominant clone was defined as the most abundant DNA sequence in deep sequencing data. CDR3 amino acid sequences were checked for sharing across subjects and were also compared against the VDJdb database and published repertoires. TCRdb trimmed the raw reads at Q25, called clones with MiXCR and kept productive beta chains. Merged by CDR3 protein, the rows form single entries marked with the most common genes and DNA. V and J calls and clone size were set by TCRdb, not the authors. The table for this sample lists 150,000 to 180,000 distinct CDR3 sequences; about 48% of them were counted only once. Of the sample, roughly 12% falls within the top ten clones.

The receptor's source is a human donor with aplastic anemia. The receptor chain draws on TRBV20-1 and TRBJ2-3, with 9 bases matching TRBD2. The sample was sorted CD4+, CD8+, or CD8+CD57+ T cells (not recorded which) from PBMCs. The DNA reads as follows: TGCAGTGCTAAGGAAGGGGCGGGAGGGGGTACAGATACGCAGTATTTT. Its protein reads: CSAKEGAGGGTDTQYF.